A single sample is the source of the 29 T cell receptor beta chains below, sequenced in a study of shared clonotypes between healthy human individuals. The protocol was immunoSEQ multiplex PCR, while the TCRdb copy is restricted to in-frame clones and leaves out a portion. Of over a million clones in the sample, about 98.5% are singletons; the top ten hold around 0.38%. The sequencing sample was made of naive CD4+ T cells sorted from blood. Subset indicated: CD45RA+ positively selected. The receptors were sampled from a young man in good health.

The chain employs TRBV5-1 and TRBJ2-2, with D perhaps matching TRBD2 (6 bases). The CDR3 is 15 residues long. V lost 2 bases, J lost 3 bases, and 11 bases lay in between. Germline CDR1 SGHRS, CDR2 YFSETQ. CDR3 bases: TGCGCCAGCAGCTTTTTAGCGGTTGACACCGGGGAGCTGTTTTTT. This gives the protein CASSFLAVDTGELFF.

The genes are TRBV6-6 and TRBJ2-5; 7 bases are shared with TRBD2. The V and J ends lost 6 bases and 0 bases, in that order; junction bases with no gene match: 10. Per the germline V gene, CDR1 is MNHNY and CDR2 is SVGAGI (reference sequence). The CDR3 sequence is 16 residues long. The CDR3 DNA reads TGTGCCAGCAGGGACCTAGGCGGGAGTTACCAAGAGACCCAGTACTTC. Its protein product is CASRDLGGSYQETQYF.

The CDR3 loop is CASSQFVQRLGEQFF. The CDR3, as DNA: TGTGCCAGCAGCCAGTTTGTCCAGCGGTTAGGTGAGCAGTTCTTC. The chain employs TRBV4-2 and TRBJ2-1; maybe TRBD2 (5 bases). The germline V gene encodes CDR1 LGHNA and CDR2 YNFKEQ. The CDR3 is 15 amino acids. Trimming removed 3 bases at V and 9 bases at J, with 18 bases between.

This chain connects TRBV7-9 to TRBJ2-2; TRBD1 matches at 7 bases. Trimming cost V 3 bases and J 3 bases; bases outside gene matches: 7. CDR1 SEHNR and CDR2 FQNEAQ come from the germline V gene (reference sequence). The length of the CDR3 is 16 residues. The CDR3 DNA follows: TGTGCCAGCAGCTTTCCCCGGGACAGCTACACCGGGGAGCTGTTTTTT. It translates to CASSFPRDSYTGELFF. Full variable domain (rest looked up from reference TRBV7-9 and TRBJ2-2): DTGVSQNPRHKITKRGQNVTFRCDPISEHNRLYWYRQTLGQGPEFLTYFQNEAQLEKSRLLSDRFSAERPKGSFSTLEIQRTEQGDSAMYLCASSFPRDSYTGELFFGEGSRLTVL.

This chain connects TRBV5-8 to TRBJ2-1; TRBD2 matches at 13 bases. The CDR3 runs 16 residues. V shed 6 bases, J shed 5 bases, and the junction held 8 bases outside the gene matches. Germline V gives CDR1 SGHTS, CDR2 YDEGEE. The CDR3 bases are TGTGCCAGCACCAACCCACTAGCGGGAGGGGACAATGAGCAGTTCTTC. Encoded protein: CASTNPLAGGDNEQFF.

This clone came up once. This chain joins TRBV9 and TRBJ1-4; 7 bases are a match to TRBD1. CDR3 length: 16 residues. Looked up from germline, CDR1 is SGDLS and CDR2 is YYNGEE. The V and J ends lost 7 bases and 0 bases, in that order; junction bases with no gene match: 9. In nucleotides, the CDR3 is TGTGCCAGCGGTACAGGGGAGCCAGCAACTAATGAAAAACTGTTTTTT. It specifies CASGTGEPATNEKLFF. Full variable domain (missing parts from reference TRBV9 and TRBJ1-4): DSGVTQTPKHLITATGQRVTLRCSPRSGDLSVYWYQQSLDQGLQFLIQYYNGEERAKGNILERFSAQQFPDLHSELNLSSLELGDSALYFCASGTGEPATNEKLFFGSGTQLSVL.

V is TRBV5-6 and J is TRBJ1-2, with D possibly TRBD1 on 5 matching bases. The CDR3 runs 14 residues. Germline CDR1 SGHDT, CDR2 YYEEEE. The V end lost 4 bases, the J end lost 4 bases, and 14 bases lay between the germline ends. CDR3 DNA sequence: TGTGCCAGCAGCCCGCAGGGCCGCGGCTATGGCTACACCTTC. Amino acids: CASSPQGRGYGYTF.

The J gene is TRBJ2-7, the V gene TRBV13; tentatively, D is TRBD2 (6 bases). Germline V gene data show CDR1 as PRHDT and CDR2 as FYEKMQ (reference sequence). CDR3 length: 14 residues. V was trimmed by 4 bases and J by 8 bases, leaving 18 bases between them. The CDR3 DNA reads as TGTGCCAGCAGCTCCACCGGGACGGGAGCAAAGCAGTACTTC. It codes for CASSSTGTGAKQYF. The full variable domain, its missing parts supplied by reference TRBV13 and TRBJ2-7, is AAGVIQSPRHLIKEKRETATLKCYPIPRHDTVYWYQQGPGQDPQFLISFYEKMQSDKGSIPDRFSAQQFSDYHSELNMSSLELGDSALYFCASSSTGTGAKQYFGPGTRLTVT.

CDR3 protein: CASSAVGGGPVDEQFF. The CDR3 DNA reads TGTGCCAGCAGCGCCGTCGGAGGGGGCCCGGTCGATGAGCAGTTCTTC. This chain uses TRBV9 with TRBJ2-1; D is possibly TRBD1 (7 bases). Germline V gene lookup returns CDR1 SGDLS and CDR2 YYNGEE. The CDR3 contains 16 residues. The V and J ends lost 3 bases and 8 bases respectively, with 21 bases between them.

The sample holds one count of this clone. The chain joins TRBV18 to TRBJ2-5; D is ambiguous. V was clipped by 6 bases and J by 0 bases, with 11 bases between them. Germline assignment: CDR1 KGHSH and CDR2 LQKENI. The CDR3 is 14 amino acids. In DNA, the CDR3 is TGTGCCAGCTCCCTCGACCGTAACCAAGAGACCCAGTACTTC. Translating it yields CASSLDRNQETQYF.

In this sample, this clone turned up once. The gene calls are TRBV6-1 and TRBJ1-5; D is unresolved. Germline V CDR1 and CDR2: MNHNS, SASEGT. With 2 bases removed from V and 12 bases from J, the gap between germline ends came to 8 bases. The CDR3 has 11 amino acids. CDR3 sequence: CASSEWGYQHF. CDR3 nucleotides: TGTGCCAGCAGTGAATGGGGTTACCAGCATTTT.

This chain connects TRBV18 to TRBJ2-3; TRBD2 aligns across 12 bases. This CDR3 spans 18 amino acids. The ends lost 0 bases at V and 0 bases at J; junction bases unmatched: 4. CDR1 is KGHSH and CDR2 is LQKENI in the germline V gene. CDR3: CASSPPYGTSGSTDTQYF. The CDR3 bases are TGTGCCAGCTCACCACCTTACGGGACTAGCGGGAGCACAGATACGCAGTATTTT.

About this clone: This sample also contains other DNA sequences that code for the same CDR3. The V call is TRBV18, the J call TRBJ2-1; D remains ambiguous. Germline lookup yields CDR1 KGHSH and CDR2 LQKENI. The ends were cut back, 2 bases at V and 6 bases at J, with 2 bases in the middle. This CDR3 is built from 11 residues. CDR3 amino acids: CASSPANEQFF. The CDR3 DNA is TGTGCCAGCTCACCAGCCAATGAGCAGTTCTTC.

The J gene is TRBJ1-5, the V gene TRBV28; D might be TRBD1 (6 bases). Germline CDR1 MDHEN, CDR2 SYDVKM. The CDR3 length is 13 residues. V dropped 2 bases and J dropped 7 bases, with 9 bases sitting between them. CDR3: CASSLTGPQPQHF. CDR3 coding DNA: TGTGCCAGCAGTTTAACAGGGCCGCAGCCCCAGCATTTT. Full variable domain (rest looked up from reference TRBV28 and TRBJ1-5): DVKVTQSSRYLVKRTGEKVFLECVQDMDHENMFWYRQDPGLGLRLIYFSYDVKMKEKGDIPEGYSVSREKKERFSLILESASTNQTSMYLCASSLTGPQPQHFGDGTRLSIL.

V and J are TRBV28 and TRBJ1-5; 7 nucleotides align to TRBD1. V dropped 4 bases and J dropped 9; count of bases not matched to a gene: 0. The CDR3 loop spans 11 amino acids. CDR1 MDHEN and CDR2 SYDVKM come from the germline V gene. The CDR3 region is CASSSGGPQHF. The CDR3 nucleotides are TGTGCCAGCAGTTCAGGGGGGCCCCAGCATTTT.

The chain joins TRBV10-3 to TRBJ2-1, with D perhaps TRBD1 (5 bases). The CDR3 is made up of 14 amino acids. The V and J ends lost 7 bases and 4 bases respectively, with 14 bases between them. Per the germline V gene, CDR1 is ENHRY and CDR2 is SYGVKD. The CDR3 loop is CAITEQADYNEQFF. CDR3 DNA sequence: TGTGCCATCACTGAACAGGCGGATTACAATGAGCAGTTCTTC.

The chain is built from TRBV19 and TRBJ2-1, with 7 bases aligning to TRBD2. CDR1 is LNHDA and CDR2 is SQIVND in the germline V gene (reference sequence). The CDR3 sequence is 16 residues long. V trimming: 5 bases; J trimming: 4 bases; junction bases outside the gene matches: 11. The CDR3 nucleotides read TGTGCCAGTAGTGCGCAGACTAGCCTTATATACAATGAGCAGTTCTTC. This encodes CASSAQTSLIYNEQFF. The full variable domain, completed using reference TRBV19 and TRBJ2-1, is DGGITQSPKYLFRKEGQNVTLSCEQNLNHDAMYWYRQDPGQGLRLIYYSQIVNDFQKGDIAEGYSVSREKKESFPLTVTSAQKNPTAFYLCASSAQTSLIYNEQFFGPGTRLTVL.

The rearrangement links TRBV10-1 to TRBJ2-1; D unresolved. CDR3 length: 13 residues. Trimming shortened V by 2 bases and J by 7 bases, and 9 bases separated the two germline ends. Per germline, CDR1 WNHNN and CDR2 SYGVQD (reference sequence). CDR3 region: CASSEPPGNEQFF. DNA of the CDR3: TGCGCCAGCAGTGAGCCCCCGGGTAATGAGCAGTTCTTC.

The chain has TRBV19 and TRBJ1-3; D is possibly TRBD1 (6 bases). With 8 bases removed from V and 0 bases from J, the gap between germline ends came to 11 bases. This CDR3 region has 14 residues. Per the germline V gene, CDR1 is LNHDA and CDR2 is SQIVND (reference sequence). The DNA of the CDR3 is TGTGCCAGTTCAGACAGGCCCTCTGGAAACACCATATATTTT. As protein: CASSDRPSGNTIYF.

V and J are TRBV7-3 and TRBJ2-5, with D tentatively TRBD1 (6 bases). This CDR3 region has 13 residues. Per the germline V gene, CDR1 is SGHTA and CDR2 is FQGTGA. Trimming took 5 bases from V and 5 from J, leaving 12 bases between them. The CDR3 reads CASSPQGRETQYF. CDR3 DNA: TGTGCCAGCAGCCCACAGGGTCGGGAGACCCAGTACTTC.

The count of this clone is one. The chain combines TRBV29-1 with TRBJ1-2; TRBD1 aligns across 7 bases. This CDR3 region has 12 residues. Germline CDR1 SQVTM, CDR2 ANQGSEA. Trimming removed 5 bases from V and 11 bases from J; junction bases left unmatched: 11. The CDR3 DNA follows: TGCAGCGTTCCCGGACAGGCCAGTGGGTACACCTTC. As protein: CSVPGQASGYTF.

The chain is built from TRBV30 and TRBJ1-5; 10 positions match TRBD1. Germline V gene lookup returns CDR1 GTSNPN and CDR2 SVGIG (reference sequence). Trimming removed 5 bases from V and 5 bases from J; junction bases left unmatched: 12. The CDR3 sequence is 16 residues long. The CDR3 DNA follows: TGTGCCTGGGGCAGGACAGGGGGTAGTATTGATCAGCCCCAGCATTTT. Translation gives CAWGRTGGSIDQPQHF. Using reference TRBV30 and TRBJ1-5 for the parts outside the CDR3, the full variable domain is SQTIHQWPATLVQPVGSPLSLECTVEGTSNPNLYWYRQAAGRGLQLLFYSVGIGQISSEVPQNLSASRPQDRQFILSSKKLLLSDSGFYLCAWGRTGGSIDQPQHFGDGTRLSIL.

The chain employs TRBV19 and TRBJ1-1; TRBD1 is a possible D gene (6 bases). V was clipped by 4 bases and J by 2 bases, with 14 bases between them. The germline CDR1 and CDR2 sequences are LNHDA and SQIVND (reference sequence). The CDR3 spans 15 residues. CDR3 sequence reads: CASSKPPTGNTEAFF. The CDR3 DNA reads as TGTGCCAGTAGTAAACCGCCGACAGGAAACACTGAAGCTTTCTTT.

The rearrangement uses TRBV10-3 and TRBJ2-7; 10 nucleotides align to TRBD1. The ends lost 2 bases at V and 6 bases at J; junction bases unmatched: 1. The CDR3 is 13 residues long. Germline V CDR1 and CDR2: ENHRY, SYGVKD. The CDR3 bases are TGTGCCATCAGTGAGAGGGACAGGGGCGAGCAGTACTTC. This encodes CAISERDRGEQYF.

This clone came up once. This chain uses TRBV7-9 with TRBJ2-7; TRBD2 matches 7 bases. Losses at the gene ends were 1 base for V and 3 bases for J; bases not matched to a gene: 9. The CDR3 is made up of 16 amino acids. From germline, CDR1 is SEHNR and CDR2 FQNEAQ (reference sequence). The CDR3 is CASSLDSGRAIYEQYF. The CDR3 DNA is TGTGCCAGCAGCTTAGATTCTGGGAGGGCCATCTACGAGCAGTACTTC.

The rearrangement links TRBV18 to TRBJ2-1; D gene ambiguous. Trimming took off 0 bases at V and 11 bases at J, with 11 bases between the two ends. CDR1 and CDR2 from the germline V gene are KGHSH and LQKENI. The CDR3 length is 13 residues. CDR3 region: CASSPPGPRQQFF. The CDR3 bases are TGTGCCAGCTCACCACCCGGCCCACGCCAGCAGTTCTTC.

CDR3 bases: TGTGCCAGCAGTGAAGAGGGGTCGTCCTACGAGCAGTACTTC. It codes for CASSEEGSSYEQYF. The chain recombines TRBV2 with TRBJ2-7; maybe TRBD1 (5 bases). V was shortened by 1 base and J by 1 base, with 8 bases between the two germline ends. The CDR3 loop spans 14 amino acids. Looked up from germline, CDR1 is SNHLY and CDR2 is FYNNEI. Combining the CDR3 with reference TRBV2 and TRBJ2-7 gives the whole variable domain EPEVTQTPSHQVTQMGQEVILRCVPISNHLYFYWYRQILGQKVEFLVSFYNNEISEKSEIFDDQFSVERPDGSNFTLKIRSTKLEDSAMYFCASSEEGSSYEQYFGPGTRLTVT.

This clone was picked up a small number of times. V is TRBV7-2 and J is TRBJ1-5; D gene ambiguous. The germline CDR1 and CDR2 sequences are SGHTA and FQGNSA. The length of the CDR3 is 16 residues. V was pared by 0 bases and J by 2 bases, with 11 bases between. The CDR3 sequence: CASSLASGYGNQPQHF. The DNA of the CDR3 is TGTGCCAGCAGCTTAGCGTCCGGGTATGGCAATCAGCCCCAGCATTTT.

This CDR3 is CASSFGTQTYNEQFF. CDR3 nucleotides: TGCGCCAGCAGCTTTGGAACCCAGACGTACAATGAGCAGTTCTTC. V is TRBV5-1 and J is TRBJ2-1, with D unresolved. The CDR3 has 15 amino acids. V lost 2 bases and J 4 bases, leaving 13 bases between the germline ends. From germline, CDR1 is SGHRS and CDR2 YFSETQ.